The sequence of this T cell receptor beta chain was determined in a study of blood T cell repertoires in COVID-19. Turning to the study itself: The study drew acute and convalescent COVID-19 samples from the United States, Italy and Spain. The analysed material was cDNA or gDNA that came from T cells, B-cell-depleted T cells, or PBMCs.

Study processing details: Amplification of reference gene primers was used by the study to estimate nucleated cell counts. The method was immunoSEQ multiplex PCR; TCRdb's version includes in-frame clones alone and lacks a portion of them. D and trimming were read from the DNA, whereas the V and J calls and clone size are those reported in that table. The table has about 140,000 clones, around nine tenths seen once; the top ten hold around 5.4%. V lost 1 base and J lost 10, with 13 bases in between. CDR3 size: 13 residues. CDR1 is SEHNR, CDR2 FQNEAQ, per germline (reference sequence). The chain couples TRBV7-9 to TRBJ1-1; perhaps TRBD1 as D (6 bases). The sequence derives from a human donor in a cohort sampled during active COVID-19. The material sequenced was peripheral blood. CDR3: CASSLGVGRGAFF. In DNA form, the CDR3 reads TGTGCCAGCAGCTTAGGAGTCGGCAGGGGAGCTTTCTTT.